The T cell receptor beta chain described here comes from a study of blood T cell repertoires in COVID-19. Study in general: The study drew acute and convalescent COVID-19 samples from the United States, Italy and Spain. PBMCs, B-cell-depleted T cells, or T cells provided the cDNA or gDNA that made up the material.

Libraries were prepared by immunoSEQ multiplex PCR; TCRdb keeps only in-frame clonotypes and omits some of them. The table lists more than 200,000 clones, more than 65% of them singletons. There are 12 residues in the CDR3. V lost 1 base and J 8 bases, leaving 7 bases between the germline ends. CDR1 is SEHNR and CDR2 is FQNEAQ in the germline V gene (reference sequence). This clonotype originated in a man aged 45 to 65 with active or convalescent COVID-19. The chain is built from TRBV7-9 and TRBJ2-3; D is perhaps TRBD1 (5 bases). The sequenced sample was peripheral blood. CDR3 in amino acids: CASSLGQSTQYF. CDR3 in DNA: TGTGCCAGCAGCTTAGGACAGTCTACGCAGTATTTT. Full variable domain (outside the CDR3, taken from reference TRBV7-9 and TRBJ2-3): DTGVSQNPRHKITKRGQNVTFRCDPISEHNRLYWYRQTLGQGPEFLTYFQNEAQLEKSRLLSDRFSAERPKGSFSTLEIQRTEQGDSAMYLCASSLGQSTQYFGPGTRLTVL.